These 7 T cell receptor beta chains originate from one sample sequenced in a study of Ad26.COV2.S vaccination and SARS-CoV-2 variants. Here immunoSEQ multiplex PCR was the method, and the copy in TCRdb shows in-frame clones only, minus some. The data hold over 200,000 clones, with 85% to 90% observed a single time. Stated treatment: over 15 received Ad26.COV2.S at low or high dose, single or two shots; about 5 received placebo; per-sample allocation not given. The study sampled participants on day 63 after the first vaccine or placebo injection. Sequencing was performed on peripheral blood, taken in a trial of Ad26.COV2.S vaccine versus placebo. Receptor source: a person between 18 and 65 years old who received the Ad26.COV2.S COVID-19 vaccine or a placebo.

This rearrangement joins TRBV6-2 or TRBV6-3 to TRBJ2-3; 10 bases fit TRBD2. The junction had 7 bases not matched to a gene; V was cut back by 2 bases and J by 5 bases. There are 16 residues in the CDR3. Per germline, CDR1 MNHEY and CDR2 SVGEGT. CDR3 sequence (DNA): TGTGCCAGCAGTTACAAGCGGGGGGGCATCGTAGATACGCAGTATTTT. Amino acid sequence: CASSYKRGGIVDTQYF.

The V call is TRBV3-1 (or the pseudogene TRBV3-2), the J call TRBJ2-7; 12 positions agree with TRBD1. There are 16 residues in the CDR3. From germline, CDR1 is LGHDT and CDR2 YNNKEL (reference sequence). Losses at the gene ends were 3 bases for V and 5 bases for J; bases not matched to a gene: 8. This CDR3 reads CASSHVPGQGANEQYF. The CDR3 nucleotides read TGTGCCAGCAGCCACGTCCCGGGACAGGGGGCAAACGAGCAGTACTTC.

This chain links TRBV6-6 with TRBJ2-7, with D possibly matching TRBD2 (6 bases). Germline CDR1 reads MNHNY; CDR2 reads SVGAGI (reference sequence). This CDR3 is built from 13 residues. The V and J ends lost 5 bases and 4 bases respectively, with 12 bases between them. The CDR3 bases are TGTGCCAGCAGTCCGGGACTGACTTACGAGCAGTACTTC. Its protein is CASSPGLTYEQYF.

The rearrangement links TRBV9 to TRBJ2-5, with 10 bases identical to TRBD2. V was clipped by 0 bases and J by 6 bases; unmatched bases: 14. Germline CDR1 is SGDLS and CDR2 is YYNGEE. This CDR3 contains 18 residues. The CDR3 bases are TGTGCCAGCAGCGTAGCGGCTAGCGGGGGTCCCCTCTTGAAGACCCAGTACTTC. It codes for CASSVAASGGPLLKTQYF.

A word on this clone: The junction does not match germline at one end; this may be a read error. This chain connects TRBV10-3 to TRBJ1-4; D unresolved. Germline CDR1 and CDR2: ENHRY and SYGVKD. The CDR3 length is 11 residues. CDR3: CATRTDEKLFF. In DNA form, the CDR3 reads TGTGCCACGCGAACTGATGAAAAACTGTTTTTT.

The rearrangement uses TRBV24-1 and TRBJ2-2, with TRBD1 matching 9 bases. CDR1 and CDR2 (germline): KGHDR, SFDVKD. The V gene end was trimmed by 1 base and the J gene end by 4 bases; junction bases not matched to a gene: 6. The CDR3 consists of 17 residues. The CDR3 region is CATSDFQGTGITGELFF. For the CDR3, the DNA is TGTGCCACCAGTGATTTCCAGGGGACAGGGATCACCGGGGAGCTGTTTTTT.

The CDR3 DNA sequence: TGTGCCACCAGTTCCGGACTAGCGGGCAACTACAATGAGCAGTTCTTC. It codes for CATSSGLAGNYNEQFF. V gene TRBV24-1 combines with J gene TRBJ2-1; 11 positions match TRBD2. V was clipped by 6 bases and J by 3 bases; unmatched bases: 6. Germline-derived CDR1 and CDR2 are KGHDR and SFDVKD. This CDR3 is 16 amino acids long.